Listed below are T cell receptor beta chains from one sample, sequenced in a study of blood T cell repertoires in COVID-19. Produced via immunoSEQ multiplex PCR; TCRdb's table is partial and in-frame only. Of fewer than 350,000 clones listed, 80% to 85% are singletons. Sequencing used peripheral blood. These receptors were taken from an older woman with active or convalescent COVID-19. CDR3s include the opening cysteine and the closing phenylalanine or tryptophan. The D gene is left open where the match is weak. The listing skips clone size in some rows; elsewhere it reads once, few, many or a size class.

j_call	clone_size	d_call	v_call	cdr3_aa	cdr3_nt
TRBJ1-5	-	TRBD1	TRBV7-9	CASSSGQGADQPQHF	TGTGCCAGCAGCTCAGGACAGGGGGCGGATCAGCCCCAGCATTTT
TRBJ1-5	-	-	TRBV12-3/TRBV12-4	CASSLVPPQPQHF	TGTGCCAGCAGTTTAGTCCCCCCGCAGCCCCAGCATTTT
TRBJ2-2	-	TRBD1	TRBV27	CASSTTATGRVVSGTGELFF	TGTGCCAGCTCGACCACCGCGACAGGGCGGGTGGTTAGTGGAACCGGGGAGCTGTTTTTT
TRBJ2-1	-	-	TRBV7-2	CASSSSLEQFF	TGTGCCAGCAGCTCTAGTCTTGAGCAGTTCTTC
TRBJ1-2	-	-	TRBV7-9	CASSLPYTNGYTF	TGTGCCAGCAGCTTACCGTATACAAATGGCTACACCTTC
TRBJ1-2	few	-	TRBV29-1	CSVVQGVDGYTF	TGCAGCGTGGTACAGGGAGTGGATGGCTACACCTTC
TRBJ1-1	-	-	TRBV5-6	CASSLNQNTEAFF	TGTGCCAGCAGCCTAAACCAGAACACTGAAGCTTTCTTT
TRBJ2-5	-	-	TRBV27	CASSFVQGRETQYF	TGTGCCAGCAGTTTCGTCCAGGGGCGAGAGACCCAGTACTTC
TRBJ2-5	-	-	TRBV7-2	CASSALVAETQYF	TGTGCCAGCAGCGCGCTAGTAGCAGAGACCCAGTACTTC
TRBJ2-5	-	TRBD2	TRBV12-5	CASGLVEGGETQYF	TGTGCTAGTGGTTTGGTAGAGGGAGGGGAGACCCAGTACTTC
TRBJ1-2	-	-	TRBV27	CASSFWGEYGYTF	TGTGCCAGCAGTTTCTGGGGGGAGTATGGCTACACCTTC
TRBJ1-1	-	-	TRBV3-1/TRBV3-2	CASSQDQVGVRAFF	TGTGCCAGCAGCCAAGATCAGGTAGGGGTTCGGGCTTTCTTT
TRBJ2-1	-	TRBD1	TRBV5-1	CASSLASGTASNEQFF	TGCGCCAGCAGCTTGGCCTCCGGGACAGCATCCAATGAGCAGTTCTTC
TRBJ1-1	-	-	TRBV7-3	CASSFSGLDTEAFF	TGTGCCAGCAGCTTCAGCGGGTTGGACACTGAAGCTTTCTTT
TRBJ2-7	few	-	TRBV5-4	CASSLQSSYEQYF	TGTGCCAGCAGCTTACAGAGCTCCTACGAGCAGTACTTC
TRBJ2-1	-	TRBD2	TRBV5-4	CASSLGTSGMYNEQFF	TGTGCCAGCAGCTTGGGGACTAGCGGAATGTACAATGAGCAGTTCTTC
TRBJ1-1	-	-	TRBV6-5	CASIQYTEAFF	TGTGCCAGCATCCAATACACTGAAGCTTTCTTT
TRBJ2-5	-	-	TRBV12-3/TRBV12-4	CACSEYQETQYF	TGTGCCTGTAGTGAGTACCAAGAGACCCAGTACTTC
TRBJ2-5	-	TRBD2	TRBV5-4	CASSLTSGRMETQYF	TGTGCCAGCAGCTTGACTAGCGGGCGGATGGAGACCCAGTACTTC
TRBJ2-7	few	-	TRBV12-3/TRBV12-4	CASSFGGKKQYF	TGTGCCAGCAGTTTCGGGGGTAAGAAGCAGTACTTC
TRBJ2-1	-	TRBD2	TRBV7-2	CASTLRPRLAPNEQFF	TGTGCCAGCACCCTACGGCCGAGACTAGCGCCCAATGAGCAGTTCTTC
TRBJ1-2	-	-	TRBV6-1	CASSEAFIPDYGYTF	TGTGCCAGCAGTGAAGCGTTTATACCGGACTATGGCTACACCTTC
TRBJ1-2	-	-	TRBV20-1	CSARANYGYTF	TGCAGTGCTAGAGCGAACTATGGCTACACCTTC
TRBJ1-1	-	-	TRBV11-2	CASSWVAAPNTEAFF	TGTGCCAGCAGCTGGGTGGCGGCTCCGAACACTGAAGCTTTCTTT
TRBJ2-7	-	-	TRBV6-2/TRBV6-3	CASSPYYEQYF	TGTGCCAGCAGCCCTTATTACGAGCAGTACTTC